This T cell receptor (beta chain) was sequenced during a study of OX40 agonist ivuxolimab in advanced cancers. Study information: The group had a mean age of about 60 years, ranged from roughly 20 to 79, and was approximately 81% male.

Some clones are missing from TCRdb's copy, which holds only in-frame ones; the method was immunoSEQ multiplex PCR. The sample contains about 50,000 clones, approximately 80% of which appear only once. The germline gives CDR1 SGHRS, CDR2 YFSETQ. The V end was cut by 4 bases, the J end by 1 base, with 8 bases between. The CDR3 is made up of 13 amino acids. In the case of this clone: Its antigen is currently unknown.

Findings of the study overall: CD8+ T cells showed, on average, more clonal expansion than CD4+ cells. At doses 0.1 to 3.0 mg/kg, CD4+ and CD8+ clones expanded.

Material: CD4+ or CD8+ T cells sorted from blood, obtained in a trial of the OX40 agonist ivuxolimab. The gene calls are TRBV5-1 and TRBJ1-1; D unclear. This receptor was identified in an adult with an advanced solid tumor such as melanoma, head and neck, liver or kidney cancer. The CDR3 DNA sequence: TGCGCCAGCAGCCCCGGTTCGAACACTGAAGCTTTCTTT. Its protein product is CASSPGSNTEAFF.